What follows are 19 T cell receptor beta chains derived from one specimen sequenced in a study of control samples from healthy donors and cancer patients. TCRdb keeps only in-frame clones here, not all; method: immunoSEQ multiplex PCR. The sample lists around 120,000 clones; 80% to 90% were seen once. Sequencing was done on a sample of PBMCs. The receptor set was obtained from a woman in her fifties or sixties with colorectal cancer.

This clone came up a few times. The chain carries TRBV27 and TRBJ2-7; D remains ambiguous. CDR3 length: 15 residues. Trimming removed 4 bases from V and 0 bases from J, with 13 bases in between. CDR1 and CDR2 from the germline V gene are MNHEY and SMNVEV (reference sequence). Here the CDR3 DNA reads TGTGCCAGCAGTTCGTCCCCCGTGCGCTCCTACGAGCAGTACTTC. Translation: CASSSSPVRSYEQYF.

This chain links TRBV30 with TRBJ2-3; D remains unclear. The CDR3 is made up of 13 amino acids. Between the trimmed V and J ends, which lost 8 bases and 3 bases, there was a span of 15 bases. Germline values: CDR1 GTSNPN, CDR2 SVGIG (reference sequence). The CDR3 sequence: CAQLRRETDTQYF. Here the CDR3 DNA reads TGTGCCCAACTCCGAAGGGAAACAGATACGCAGTATTTT.

On this clone: One end of the junction is discordant with germline, which a read error may explain. The chain is built from TRBV7-7 and TRBJ1-1; possible D gene TRBD1, 5 bases. This CDR3 comprises 13 residues. Germline CDR1 and CDR2: SSHAT and FNYEAQ (reference sequence). This chain's CDR3 is CASSSGLNTEAFF. Here the CDR3 DNA reads TGTGCTAGCAGCTCGGGGCTGAACACTGAAGCTTTCTTT.

CDR3 sequence reads: CAISESKDYYGYTF. For the CDR3, the DNA is TGTGCCATCAGTGAGTCGAAGGACTACTATGGCTACACCTTC. The chain recombines TRBV10-3 with TRBJ1-2; D call uncertain. The germline V gene has CDR1 ENHRY and CDR2 SYGVKD. The V end was cut by 0 bases, the J end by 3 bases, with 8 bases between. The CDR3 runs to 14 residues.

This clone was picked up one time. The chain combines TRBV13 with TRBJ2-2; D is undetermined. V lost 6 bases and J 7 bases, leaving 9 bases between the germline ends. Germline V gene sequence: CDR1 PRHDT, CDR2 FYEKMQ (reference sequence). The CDR3 runs to 12 residues. The CDR3 DNA reads as TGTGCCAGCAGTTTTTCGAGCGGGGAGCTGTTTTTT. Protein: CASSFSSGELFF. The variable domain in full, completed from reference TRBV13 and TRBJ2-2, reads AAGVIQSPRHLIKEKRETATLKCYPIPRHDTVYWYQQGPGQDPQFLISFYEKMQSDKGSIPDRFSAQQFSDYHSELNMSSLELGDSALYFCASSFSSGELFFGEGSRLTVL.

The gene calls are TRBV6-6 and TRBJ2-2, with 14 nucleotides matching TRBD2. The germline CDR1 and CDR2 sequences are MNHNY and SVGAGI (reference sequence). The CDR3 has 21 residues. Trimming cost V 8 bases and J 4 bases; bases outside gene matches: 21. CDR3 nucleotide sequence: TGTGCCAGCGGTCCCTACGGAAAGCCTGGACTAGCGGGAGGAGGCACCGGGGAGCTGTTTTTT. Encoded protein: CASGPYGKPGLAGGGTGELFF.

This clone was recorded once. The chain combines TRBV18 with TRBJ2-1; possibly TRBD2 for D (5 bases). V was cut by 3 bases and J by 5 bases, with 11 bases left in between. The CDR3 has 14 residues. Germline values: CDR1 KGHSH, CDR2 LQKENI. In DNA form, the CDR3 reads TGTGCCAGCTCACCGACTACTAGAGACAATGAGCAGTTCTTC. Its protein is CASSPTTRDNEQFF.

The chain links TRBV10-2 to TRBJ1-2; D is possibly TRBD1 (5 bases). Germline assignment: CDR1 WSHSY and CDR2 SAAADI. CDR3 length: 16 residues. Deletions cut 5 bases from V and 2 bases from J, with 18 bases between. CDR3: CASSPALRGRNYGYTF. The CDR3 DNA reads as TGCGCCAGCAGTCCAGCCCTAAGGGGCCGCAACTATGGCTACACCTTC.

The J gene is TRBJ2-5, the V gene TRBV6-1; 9 nucleotides match TRBD1. Germline V gene sequence: CDR1 MNHNS, CDR2 SASEGT. Trimming removed 1 base from V and 5 bases from J; junction bases left unmatched: 5. The CDR3 is 15 amino acids. This CDR3 reads CASSEGQGVWETQYF. CDR3 nucleotides: TGTGCCAGCAGTGAAGGACAGGGGGTTTGGGAGACCCAGTACTTC.

In this sample, this clone turned up once. The chain recombines TRBV2 with TRBJ2-3, with no clear D. This CDR3 is 16 amino acids long. Trimming took off 4 bases at V and 0 bases at J, with 14 bases between the two ends. Germline V gene data show CDR1 as SNHLY and CDR2 as FYNNEI. The CDR3, as DNA: TGTGCCAGCAGTGCTGAACAGCACACTAGCACAGATACGCAGTATTTT. Amino acid sequence: CASSAEQHTSTDTQYF.

V is TRBV5-1 and J is TRBJ2-3, with TRBD1 matching 12 bases. The CDR3 runs 17 residues. The V segment lost 0 bases and the J segment 6 bases; nucleotides outside the gene matches: 8. In germline, CDR1 is SGHRS, CDR2 YFSETQ. The DNA of the CDR3 is TGCGCCAGCAGCTTGGGGCCGGGACAGGGGGCGCGGGATACGCAGTATTTT. This encodes CASSLGPGQGARDTQYF.

This rearrangement joins TRBV4-2 to TRBJ1-4, with TRBD1 identical over 7 bases. The germline V gene has CDR1 LGHNA and CDR2 YNFKEQ. CDR3 size: 17 residues. The J segment lost 3 bases and the V segment lost 3 bases, leaving 10 bases of the junction unmatched. The CDR3 reads CASSQGEIGTANEKLFF. The CDR3 DNA reads TGTGCCAGCAGCCAGGGGGAGATCGGGACAGCTAATGAAAAACTGTTTTTT.

The CDR3 sequence is CASSRDTNWKTQYF. The CDR3, as DNA: TGTGCCAGCAGTCGGGACACCAATTGGAAGACCCAGTACTTC. This chain links TRBV6-5 with TRBJ2-5; TRBD1 might be the D (6 bases). The length of the CDR3 is 14 residues. V shed 5 bases and J shed 6 bases, with 16 bases lying between them. Germline values: CDR1 MNHEY, CDR2 SVGAGI.

The chain has TRBV3-1 (or the pseudogene TRBV3-2) and TRBJ2-1; D gene uncertain. Trimming cost V 3 bases and J 9 bases, with 6 bases left between them. The CDR3 covers 11 residues. Per germline, CDR1 LGHDT and CDR2 YNNKEL (reference sequence). For the CDR3, the DNA is TGTGCCAGCAGCCACACTGGTGAGCAGTTCTTC. Its translation: CASSHTGEQFF.

The rearrangement links TRBV10-1 to TRBJ1-2, with D unclear. V was pared by 2 bases and J by 3 bases, with 7 bases between. The CDR3 consists of 13 residues. The V gene's germline CDR1 is WNHNN and CDR2 SYGVQD (reference sequence). CDR3 DNA sequence: TGCGCCAGCAGTGAGCGGTCGGACTATGGCTACACCTTC. Translating it yields CASSERSDYGYTF.

This rearrangement joins TRBV19 to TRBJ2-6, with D unclear. Deletions cut 2 bases from V and 2 bases from J, with 7 bases between. There are 15 residues in the CDR3. Per the germline V gene, CDR1 is LNHDA and CDR2 is SQIVND (reference sequence). CDR3 in amino acids: CASSIRRAGANVLTF. DNA for the CDR3: TGTGCCAGTAGTATACGAAGGGCTGGGGCCAACGTCCTGACTTTC.

V usage is TRBV6-1 and J usage is TRBJ2-1, with TRBD1 identical over 9 bases. Losses at the gene ends were 1 base for V and 9 bases for J; bases not matched to a gene: 4. The CDR3 length is 14 residues. Looked up from germline, CDR1 is MNHNS and CDR2 is SASEGT. CDR3 sequence: CASSEGDREGEQFF. The CDR3 nucleotides read TGTGCCAGCAGTGAAGGGGACAGGGAAGGTGAGCAGTTCTTC.

The CDR3 DNA reads TGTGCCAGCAGCGCGAACAGGGCAGATACGCAGTATTTT. Translation gives CASSANRADTQYF. The chain is built from TRBV9 and TRBJ2-3; tentatively, D is TRBD1 (6 bases). V gave up 3 bases and J gave up 4 bases, with 9 bases separating them. This CDR3 contains 13 residues. Germline lookup yields CDR1 SGDLS and CDR2 YYNGEE. Based on the CDR3 plus reference TRBV9 and TRBJ2-3, the full variable domain is DSGVTQTPKHLITATGQRVTLRCSPRSGDLSVYWYQQSLDQGLQFLIQYYNGEERAKGNILERFSAQQFPDLHSELNLSSLELGDSALYFCASSANRADTQYFGPGTRLTVL.

This clone was recorded only once. The genes are TRBV28 and TRBJ2-3; D unresolved. Germline V gene sequence: CDR1 MDHEN, CDR2 SYDVKM. Trimming stripped 6 bases from V and 2 bases from J, with 9 bases between. The CDR3 contains 13 residues. The CDR3 nucleotides read TGTGCCAGCAGCCGGTTGGACACAGATACGCAGTATTTT. It encodes CASSRLDTDTQYF.